The rows below give T cell receptor beta chains drawn from one sample of a study of monozygotic twins with inflammatory bowel disease. From its re-call of the 5' RACE reads, TCRdb lists each CDR3 protein once, without DNA. Recorded here are about 160,000 distinct CDR3 sequences; the top ten clones represent under 3.5%. The specimen sequenced was blood. These receptors all stem from a human donor with ulcerative colitis or Crohn's disease, or a healthy co-twin of an affected twin (not recorded which). Each CDR3 is given with its conserved first and last residue. Fields, in order: V gene, J gene, CDR3 protein.

v_gene: TRBV4-1; j_gene: TRBJ2-1; CDR3aa: CASSQDGYNEQFF
v_gene: TRBV7-6; j_gene: TRBJ1-1; CDR3aa: CASSLGGVNTEAFF
v_gene: TRBV5-1; j_gene: TRBJ2-1; CDR3aa: CASSLGGGKGDNEQFF
v_gene: TRBV7-6; j_gene: TRBJ1-4; CDR3aa: CASSLAKWGTGVDEKLFF
v_gene: TRBV5-1; j_gene: TRBJ1-4; CDR3aa: CASSLGRGGETNEKLFF
v_gene: TRBV6-1; j_gene: TRBJ2-3; CDR3aa: CASGRTALTDTQYF
v_gene: TRBV12-3/TRBV12-4; j_gene: TRBJ1-4; CDR3aa: CASSLTGAATNEKLFF
v_gene: TRBV7-8; j_gene: TRBJ2-1; CDR3aa: CASSTPGGRDDNEQFF
v_gene: TRBV7-6; j_gene: TRBJ1-1; CDR3aa: CASSLDGYTEAFF
v_gene: TRBV5-4; j_gene: TRBJ2-7; CDR3aa: CASSFRGGQDDEQYF
v_gene: TRBV5-1; j_gene: TRBJ2-1; CDR3aa: CASSFSGTGLLNEQFF
v_gene: TRBV7-9; j_gene: TRBJ2-1; CDR3aa: CASSLVAGRSIYNEQFF
v_gene: TRBV10-3; j_gene: TRBJ2-3; CDR3aa: CAIGLAGADTQYF
v_gene: TRBV6-1; j_gene: TRBJ1-4; CDR3aa: CASSGDHTTNEKLFF
v_gene: TRBV9; j_gene: TRBJ2-1; CDR3aa: CASSVGGQGAYEQFF
v_gene: TRBV9; j_gene: TRBJ2-1; CDR3aa: CASSQGRIGNEQFF
v_gene: TRBV4-1; j_gene: TRBJ2-1; CDR3aa: CASTPPGLAGWDEQFF
v_gene: TRBV6-1; j_gene: TRBJ1-2; CDR3aa: CASSEAGAPANYGYTF
v_gene: TRBV5-1; j_gene: TRBJ2-1; CDR3aa: CASSLSGTAINEQFF
v_gene: TRBV5-1; j_gene: TRBJ2-7; CDR3aa: CASSIGVGEQYF
v_gene: TRBV20-1; j_gene: TRBJ1-2; CDR3aa: CSALVGAGYTF
v_gene: TRBV7-9; j_gene: TRBJ2-4; CDR3aa: CASGFLPPGPMGIQYF
v_gene: TRBV27; j_gene: TRBJ1-2; CDR3aa: CASSLNRGQGGYTF
v_gene: TRBV29-1; j_gene: TRBJ2-7; CDR3aa: CSVEEEGQGSYEQYF
v_gene: TRBV27; j_gene: TRBJ2-3; CDR3aa: CASTPGLAGGSADTQYF
v_gene: TRBV7-2; j_gene: TRBJ2-5; CDR3aa: CASSRRLAGVGQETQYF
v_gene: TRBV20-1; j_gene: TRBJ2-5; CDR3aa: CSATSGSYQETQYF
v_gene: TRBV20-1; j_gene: TRBJ1-6; CDR3aa: CSATSSYNSPLHF
v_gene: TRBV10-3; j_gene: TRBJ1-6; CDR3aa: CAISDSGDGDSPLHF
v_gene: TRBV14; j_gene: TRBJ2-1; CDR3aa: CASSRPTPGNNEQFF
v_gene: TRBV9; j_gene: TRBJ2-1; CDR3aa: CASSVDALAGYDEQFF
v_gene: TRBV4-1; j_gene: TRBJ2-7; CDR3aa: CASSQGTGGGYEQYF
v_gene: TRBV20-1; j_gene: TRBJ2-5; CDR3aa: CSARDPAGGQTQYF
v_gene: TRBV12-3/TRBV12-4; j_gene: TRBJ2-7; CDR3aa: CASRGGTSFSYEQYF
v_gene: TRBV7-2; j_gene: TRBJ2-7; CDR3aa: CASSLANGLYEQYF
v_gene: TRBV29-1; j_gene: TRBJ2-3; CDR3aa: CSVEGGLAGGIDTQYF
v_gene: TRBV4-2; j_gene: TRBJ1-1; CDR3aa: CASSQDPGRQNTEAFF
v_gene: TRBV7-2; j_gene: TRBJ1-4; CDR3aa: CASSRAGQGGEKLFF
v_gene: TRBV28; j_gene: TRBJ2-1; CDR3aa: CASSLIAVEQFF
v_gene: TRBV11-2; j_gene: TRBJ2-3; CDR3aa: CASSLGRLQGITDTQYF
v_gene: TRBV7-3; j_gene: TRBJ2-5; CDR3aa: CASSPTRVGTQYF
v_gene: TRBV5-1; j_gene: TRBJ1-2; CDR3aa: CASSLGQYFDGYTF
v_gene: TRBV21-1; j_gene: TRBJ2-5; CDR3aa: CASSTPGREPQETQYF
v_gene: TRBV5-1; j_gene: TRBJ2-6; CDR3aa: CASSLDRGRLSGANVLTF
v_gene: TRBV29-1; j_gene: TRBJ1-1; CDR3aa: CSVARGTNTEAFF
v_gene: TRBV15; j_gene: TRBJ2-1; CDR3aa: CATSRTGLAGVDWPFF
v_gene: TRBV3-1; j_gene: TRBJ2-2; CDR3aa: CASSQVEGYTGELFF
v_gene: TRBV6-5; j_gene: TRBJ2-7; CDR3aa: CASSYFGTGANYEQYF
v_gene: TRBV30; j_gene: TRBJ1-2; CDR3aa: CAYADTGGYTF
v_gene: TRBV10-3; j_gene: TRBJ1-5; CDR3aa: CAISELGTGQPQHF
v_gene: TRBV7-8; j_gene: TRBJ2-7; CDR3aa: CASSLAWLDSEQYF
v_gene: TRBV19; j_gene: TRBJ2-1; CDR3aa: CASSIPRTGRYNEQFF
v_gene: TRBV6-1; j_gene: TRBJ2-7; CDR3aa: CASRINPGQSNYEQYF
v_gene: TRBV12-3/TRBV12-4; j_gene: TRBJ2-3; CDR3aa: CASSLHPSGRGTQYF
v_gene: TRBV24-1; j_gene: TRBJ1-2; CDR3aa: CATSDTGGRNYGYTF
v_gene: TRBV2; j_gene: TRBJ2-2; CDR3aa: CASSEQLAGVTGELFF
v_gene: TRBV9; j_gene: TRBJ2-1; CDR3aa: CASSVRLAGGGEQFF
v_gene: TRBV24-1; j_gene: TRBJ2-1; CDR3aa: CATSEIGRLNNEQFF
v_gene: TRBV6-1; j_gene: TRBJ2-7; CDR3aa: CASSISGRRNEQYF
v_gene: TRBV10-3; j_gene: TRBJ2-1; CDR3aa: CAIRNLASDLYNEQFF